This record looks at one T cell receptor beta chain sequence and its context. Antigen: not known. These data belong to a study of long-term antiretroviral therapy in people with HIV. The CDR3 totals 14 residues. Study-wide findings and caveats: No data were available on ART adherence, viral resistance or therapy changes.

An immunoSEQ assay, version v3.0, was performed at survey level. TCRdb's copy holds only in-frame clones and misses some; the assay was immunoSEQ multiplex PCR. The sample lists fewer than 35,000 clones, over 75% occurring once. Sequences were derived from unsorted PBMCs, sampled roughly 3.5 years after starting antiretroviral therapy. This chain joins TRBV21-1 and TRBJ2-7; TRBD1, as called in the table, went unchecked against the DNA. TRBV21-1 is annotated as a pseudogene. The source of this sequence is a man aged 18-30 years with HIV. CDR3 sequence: CASSAQGMPYEQYF. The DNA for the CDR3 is TGTGCCAGCAGCGCACAGGGTATGCCCTACGAGCAGTACTTC.